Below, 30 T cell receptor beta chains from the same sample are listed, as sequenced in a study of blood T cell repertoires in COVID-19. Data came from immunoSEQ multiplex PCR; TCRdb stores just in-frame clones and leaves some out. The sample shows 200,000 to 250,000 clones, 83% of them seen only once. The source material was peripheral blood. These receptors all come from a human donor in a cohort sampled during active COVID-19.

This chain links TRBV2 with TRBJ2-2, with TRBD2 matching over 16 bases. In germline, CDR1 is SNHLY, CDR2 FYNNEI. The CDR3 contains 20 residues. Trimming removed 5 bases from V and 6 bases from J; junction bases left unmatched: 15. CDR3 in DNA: TGTGCCAGCAGTCCACCCCGGACAGGCGGGACTAGCGGGAGGGCCGGGGAGCTGTTTTTT. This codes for CASSPPRTGGTSGRAGELFF.

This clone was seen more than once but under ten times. The CDR3 nucleotides are TGTGCCAGCAGCTTGATAACAGGGGGCAATTCACCCCTCCACTTT. Translated: CASSLITGGNSPLHF. V usage is TRBV5-4 and J usage is TRBJ1-6; 9 bases match TRBD1. Germline assignment: CDR1 SGHNT and CDR2 YYREEE (reference sequence). This CDR3 contains 15 residues. Losses at the gene ends were 1 base for V and 7 bases for J; bases not matched to a gene: 3.

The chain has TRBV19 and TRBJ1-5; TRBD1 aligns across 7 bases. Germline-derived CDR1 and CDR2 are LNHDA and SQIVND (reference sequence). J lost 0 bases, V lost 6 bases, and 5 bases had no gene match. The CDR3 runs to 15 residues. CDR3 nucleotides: TGTGCCAGTAGCACAGGGGCGAGTAGCAATCAGCCCCAGCATTTT. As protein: CASSTGASSNQPQHF.

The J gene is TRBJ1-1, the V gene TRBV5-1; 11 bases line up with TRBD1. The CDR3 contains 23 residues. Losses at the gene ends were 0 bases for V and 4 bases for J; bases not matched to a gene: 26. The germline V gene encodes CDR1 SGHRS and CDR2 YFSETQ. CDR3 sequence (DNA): TGCGCCAGCAGCTTGGTTCCCAGTCCTTTAACCGGGACAGGGGGAAAAAGGGGCACTGAAGCTTTCTTT. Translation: CASSLVPSPLTGTGGKRGTEAFF.

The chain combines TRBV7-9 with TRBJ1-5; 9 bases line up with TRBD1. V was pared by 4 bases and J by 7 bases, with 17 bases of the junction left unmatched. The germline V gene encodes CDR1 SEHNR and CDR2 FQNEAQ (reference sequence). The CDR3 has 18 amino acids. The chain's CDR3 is CASSSSFTGGLGHQPQHF. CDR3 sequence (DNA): TGTGCCAGCAGCTCCTCATTCACAGGGGGCTTAGGACACCAGCCCCAGCATTTT.

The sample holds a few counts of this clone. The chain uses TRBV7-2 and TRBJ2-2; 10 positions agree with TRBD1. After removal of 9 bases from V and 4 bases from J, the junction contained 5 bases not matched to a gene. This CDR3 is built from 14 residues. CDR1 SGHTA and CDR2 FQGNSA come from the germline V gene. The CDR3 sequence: CASGTGVSTGELFF. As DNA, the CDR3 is TGTGCCAGTGGGACAGGGGTTAGCACCGGGGAGCTGTTTTTT.

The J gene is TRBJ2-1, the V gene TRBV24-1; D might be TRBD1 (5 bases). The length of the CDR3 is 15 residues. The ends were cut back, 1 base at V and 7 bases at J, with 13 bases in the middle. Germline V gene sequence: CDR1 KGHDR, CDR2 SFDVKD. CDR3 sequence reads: CATSDFGQGRNEQFF. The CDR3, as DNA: TGTGCCACCAGTGATTTTGGCCAGGGCAGGAATGAGCAGTTCTTC.

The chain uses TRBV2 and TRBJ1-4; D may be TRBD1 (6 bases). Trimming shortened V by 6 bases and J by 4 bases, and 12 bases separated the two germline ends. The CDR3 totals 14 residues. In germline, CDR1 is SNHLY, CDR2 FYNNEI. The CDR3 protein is CASSITGFNEKLFF. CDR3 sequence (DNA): TGTGCCAGCAGCATCACAGGGTTTAATGAAAAACTGTTTTTT.

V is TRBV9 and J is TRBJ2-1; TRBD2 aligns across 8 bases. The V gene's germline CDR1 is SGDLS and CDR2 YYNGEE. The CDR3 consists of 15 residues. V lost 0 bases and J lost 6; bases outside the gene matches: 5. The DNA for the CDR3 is TGTGCCAGCAGCGTAGGGCTAGCGGGCTCCAATGAGCAGTTCTTC. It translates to CASSVGLAGSNEQFF.

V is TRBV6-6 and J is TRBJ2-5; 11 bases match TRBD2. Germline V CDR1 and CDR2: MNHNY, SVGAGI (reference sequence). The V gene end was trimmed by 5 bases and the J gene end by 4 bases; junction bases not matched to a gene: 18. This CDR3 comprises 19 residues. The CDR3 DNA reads TGTGCCAGCAGTCCTCGATTACCCATACTAGCGGGAGTAGGAGAGACCCAGTACTTC. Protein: CASSPRLPILAGVGETQYF.

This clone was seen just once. DNA of the CDR3: TGCGCCAGCAGCTCGACGCCTAGCGGGGGGATCTCCTACGAGCAGTACTTC. Its translation is CASSSTPSGGISYEQYF. The chain combines TRBV5-1 with TRBJ2-7; 11 nucleotides align to TRBD2. The CDR3 has 17 amino acids. V lost 3 bases to trimming and J lost 0 bases; unmatched junction nucleotides: 8. Germline CDR1 and CDR2: SGHRS and YFSETQ.

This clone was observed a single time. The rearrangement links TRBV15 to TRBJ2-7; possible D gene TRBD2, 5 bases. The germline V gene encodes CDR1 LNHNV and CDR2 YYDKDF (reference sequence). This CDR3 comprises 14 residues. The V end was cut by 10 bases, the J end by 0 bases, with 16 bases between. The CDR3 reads CASRPGVNSYEQYF. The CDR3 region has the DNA TGTGCCAGCCGACCCGGGGTAAACTCCTACGAGCAGTACTTC.

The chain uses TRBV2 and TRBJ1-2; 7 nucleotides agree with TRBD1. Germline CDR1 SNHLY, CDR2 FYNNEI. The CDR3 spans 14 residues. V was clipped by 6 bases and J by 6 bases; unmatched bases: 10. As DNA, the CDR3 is TGTGCCAGCAGCCGCGACAGGGTTCCAGATGGCTACACCTTC. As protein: CASSRDRVPDGYTF.

The CDR3 sequence: CASSSSGGQDTQYF. In DNA form, the CDR3 reads TGTGCCAGCAGCTCTAGCGGGGGGCAAGATACGCAGTATTTT. This chain uses TRBV7-3 with TRBJ2-3, with 11 bases fitting TRBD2. The CDR3 loop spans 14 amino acids. The germline CDR1 and CDR2 sequences are SGHTA and FQGTGA. With V trimmed by 4 bases and J by 5 bases, 2 bases remained unmatched.

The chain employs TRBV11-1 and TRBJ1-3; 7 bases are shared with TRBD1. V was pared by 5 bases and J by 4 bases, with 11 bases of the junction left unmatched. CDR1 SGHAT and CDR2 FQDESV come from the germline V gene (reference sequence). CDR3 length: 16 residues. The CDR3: CASSERQQGLGNTIYF. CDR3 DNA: TGTGCCAGCAGCGAACGACAACAGGGGTTGGGAAACACCATATATTTT.

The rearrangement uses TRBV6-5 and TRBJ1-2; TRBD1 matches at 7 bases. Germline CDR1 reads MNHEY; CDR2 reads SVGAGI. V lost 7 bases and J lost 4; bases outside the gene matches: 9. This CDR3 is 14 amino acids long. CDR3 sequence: CASTAPGGSYGYTF. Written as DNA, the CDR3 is TGTGCCAGCACCGCGCCAGGGGGTAGCTATGGCTACACCTTC.

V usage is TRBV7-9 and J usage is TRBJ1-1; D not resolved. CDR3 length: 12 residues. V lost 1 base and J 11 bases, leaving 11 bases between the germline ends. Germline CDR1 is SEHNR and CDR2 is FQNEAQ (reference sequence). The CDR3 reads CASSLETFVAFF. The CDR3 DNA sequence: TGTGCCAGCAGCTTAGAGACATTTGTGGCTTTCTTT.

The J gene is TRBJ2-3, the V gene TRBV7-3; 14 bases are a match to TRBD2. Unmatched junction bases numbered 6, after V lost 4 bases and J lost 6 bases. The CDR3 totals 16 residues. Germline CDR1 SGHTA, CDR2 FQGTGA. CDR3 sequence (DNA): TGTGCCAGCAGCTCGGGACTAGCGGGGGCGGTTGATACGCAGTATTTT. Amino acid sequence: CASSSGLAGAVDTQYF.

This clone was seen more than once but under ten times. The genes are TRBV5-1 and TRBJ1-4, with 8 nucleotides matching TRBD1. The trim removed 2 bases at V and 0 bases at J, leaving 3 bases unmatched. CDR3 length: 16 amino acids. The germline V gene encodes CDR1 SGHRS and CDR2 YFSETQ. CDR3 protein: CASSLGTGATNEKLFF. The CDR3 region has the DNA TGCGCCAGCAGCTTAGGGACAGGTGCAACTAATGAAAAACTGTTTTTT.

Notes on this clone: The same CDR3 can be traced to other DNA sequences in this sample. CDR3 residues: CASSPGSNYGYTF. The CDR3 coding sequence is TGTGCCAGCAGTCCGGGATCAAACTATGGCTACACCTTC. This rearrangement joins TRBV6-6 to TRBJ1-2; D is ambiguous. V was cut by 5 bases and J by 2 bases, with 9 bases left in between. The CDR3 is 13 residues long. The germline CDR1 and CDR2 sequences are MNHNY and SVGAGI (reference sequence).

CDR3 bases: TGTGCCAGCAGTCGGGACAGATCCCACACTGAAGCTTTCTTT. Its protein product is CASSRDRSHTEAFF. The chain employs TRBV6-4 and TRBJ1-1, with 7 bases identical to TRBD1. The CDR3 is 14 residues long. J lost 3 bases, V lost 5 bases, and 6 bases had no gene match. Germline CDR1 reads MRHNA; CDR2 reads SNTAGT.

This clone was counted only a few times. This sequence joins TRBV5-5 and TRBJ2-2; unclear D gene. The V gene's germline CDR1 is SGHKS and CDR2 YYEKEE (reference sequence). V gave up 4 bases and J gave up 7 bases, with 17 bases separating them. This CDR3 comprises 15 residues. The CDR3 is CASSVLREKIGELFF. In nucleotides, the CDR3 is TGTGCCAGCAGCGTGCTGCGTGAGAAGATCGGGGAGCTGTTTTTT.

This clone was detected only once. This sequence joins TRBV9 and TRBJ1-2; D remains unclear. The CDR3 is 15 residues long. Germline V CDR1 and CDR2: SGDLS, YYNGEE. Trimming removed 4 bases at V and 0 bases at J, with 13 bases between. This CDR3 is CASSPEATANYGYTF. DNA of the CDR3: TGTGCCAGCAGCCCCGAGGCAACCGCTAACTATGGCTACACCTTC.

Here the CDR3 DNA reads TGTGCCAGCACCCAACAGGGCTTTGGGGCCAACGTCCTGACTTTC. As protein: CASTQQGFGANVLTF. The chain uses TRBV2 and TRBJ2-6; weak D call: TRBD1 (6 bases). Germline CDR1 is SNHLY and CDR2 is FYNNEI. CDR3 size: 15 residues. The V gene lost 7 bases and the J gene lost 3 bases, with 13 bases spanning the gap.

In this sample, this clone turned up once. The CDR3 region is CAISETITGRAGELFF. Written as DNA, the CDR3 is TGTGCCATCAGTGAGACGATCACAGGGAGAGCCGGGGAGCTGTTTTTT. The genes are TRBV10-3 and TRBJ2-2; D is possibly TRBD1 (6 bases). The V and J ends lost 2 bases and 6 bases respectively, with 16 bases between them. The CDR3 sequence is 16 residues long. Germline CDR1 ENHRY, CDR2 SYGVKD.

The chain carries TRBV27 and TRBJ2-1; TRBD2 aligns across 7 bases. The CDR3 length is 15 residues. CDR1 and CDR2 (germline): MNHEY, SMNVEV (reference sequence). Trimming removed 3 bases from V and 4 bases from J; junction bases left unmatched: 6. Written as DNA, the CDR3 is TGTGCCAGCAGTTTTCGCGGGAGTAGGTACAATGAGCAGTTCTTC. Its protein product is CASSFRGSRYNEQFF.

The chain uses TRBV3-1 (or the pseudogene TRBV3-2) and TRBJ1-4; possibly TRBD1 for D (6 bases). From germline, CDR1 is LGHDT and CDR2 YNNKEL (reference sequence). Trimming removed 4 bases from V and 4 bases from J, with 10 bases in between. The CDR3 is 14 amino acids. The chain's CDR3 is CASSRRQVNEKLFF. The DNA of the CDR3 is TGTGCCAGCAGCCGTCGACAGGTTAATGAAAAACTGTTTTTT.

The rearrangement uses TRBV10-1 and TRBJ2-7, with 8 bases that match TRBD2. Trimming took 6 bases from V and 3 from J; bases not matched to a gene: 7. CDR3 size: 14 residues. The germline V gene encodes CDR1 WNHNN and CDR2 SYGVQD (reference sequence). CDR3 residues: CASRRLAILYEQYF. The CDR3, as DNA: TGCGCCAGCAGGAGACTAGCGATTCTCTACGAGCAGTACTTC.

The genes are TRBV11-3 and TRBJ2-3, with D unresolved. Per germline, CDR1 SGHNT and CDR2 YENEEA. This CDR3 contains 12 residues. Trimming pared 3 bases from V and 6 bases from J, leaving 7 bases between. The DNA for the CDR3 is TGTGCCAGCAGCTTCCGAGGCGATACGCAGTATTTT. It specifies CASSFRGDTQYF.

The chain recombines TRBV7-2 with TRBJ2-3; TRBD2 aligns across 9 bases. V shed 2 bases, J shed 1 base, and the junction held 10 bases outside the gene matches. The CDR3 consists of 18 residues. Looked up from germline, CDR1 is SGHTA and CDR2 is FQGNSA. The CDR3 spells CASSLTTSGRLGTDTQYF. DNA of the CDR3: TGTGCCAGCAGCTTAACAACAAGCGGGAGGTTGGGCACAGATACGCAGTATTTT.